These 17 T cell receptor beta chains share one sample of origin, sequenced in a study of shared clonotypes between healthy human individuals. This table comes from immunoSEQ multiplex PCR, and its TCRdb copy is limited to in-frame clones, with some not included. The sample shows 850,000 to 1,200,000 clones, about 76% of them seen only once. Sample: memory CD4+ T cells sorted from blood. Described subset: CD45RA-negative fraction. Receptors originate from a man between 18 and 29 years old in good health.

The V and J genes are TRBV4-1 and TRBJ2-5; maybe TRBD2 (6 bases). V was trimmed by 4 bases and J by 5 bases, leaving 14 bases between them. Germline assignment: CDR1 MGHRA and CDR2 YSYEKL. The CDR3 contains 14 residues. The CDR3 spells CASSPAGIWETQYF. CDR3 nucleotides: TGCGCCAGCAGCCCCGCGGGGATCTGGGAGACCCAGTACTTC.

This chain uses TRBV5-4 with TRBJ1-4, with D unclear. This CDR3 has 13 residues. Trimming left V 0 bases short and J 4 bases short, with 4 bases between. Germline loops: CDR1 SGHNT, CDR2 YYREEE (reference sequence). The DNA for the CDR3 is TGTGCCAGCAGCTTGGACAATAATGAAAAACTGTTTTTT. Its translation: CASSLDNNEKLFF.

The CDR3 coding sequence is TGTGCCAGCAGTCCCCTCTGGTATTCTGAAGCTTTCTTT. It encodes CASSPLWYSEAFF. The chain employs TRBV28 and TRBJ1-1; D remains unclear. The CDR3 contains 13 residues. CDR1 is MDHEN, CDR2 SYDVKM, per germline. V lost 5 bases and J 6 bases, leaving 13 bases between the germline ends. Using reference TRBV28 and TRBJ1-1 for the parts outside the CDR3, the full variable domain is DVKVTQSSRYLVKRTGEKVFLECVQDMDHENMFWYRQDPGLGLRLIYFSYDVKMKEKGDIPEGYSVSREKKERFSLILESASTNQTSMYLCASSPLWYSEAFFGQGTRLTVV.

A word on this clone: A far larger clone is a single base away, which makes a read error likely. The chain joins TRBV27 to TRBJ2-5; 7 nucleotides line up with TRBD2. There are 15 residues in the CDR3. Per germline, CDR1 MNHEY and CDR2 SMNVEV (reference sequence). The CDR3 region has the DNA TGTACCAGCAGTAACGGACTAGTGGGCCAAGAGACCCAGTACTTC. This gives the protein CTSSNGLVGQETQYF.

This clone was found a few times. V and J are TRBV6-1 and TRBJ1-1; D ambiguous. V was clipped by 2 bases and J by 10 bases, with 14 bases between them. The V gene's germline CDR1 is MNHNS and CDR2 SASEGT. This CDR3 region has 13 residues. CDR3 loop: CASSEPGRWGAFF. The CDR3, as DNA: TGTGCCAGCAGTGAACCCGGGCGGTGGGGAGCTTTCTTT.

The chain couples TRBV11-2 to TRBJ2-4; tentative D call: TRBD1 (6 bases). The V end was cut by 1 base, the J end by 7 bases, with 17 bases between. The CDR3 length is 16 residues. CDR1 is SGHAT and CDR2 is FQNNGV in the germline V gene. In DNA, the CDR3 is TGTGCCAGCAGCTTAGGACAGGATAAAGGGGCGAACATTCAGTACTTC. This gives the protein CASSLGQDKGANIQYF.

The chain is built from TRBV6-6 and TRBJ1-2; 7 bases map to TRBD1. CDR1 and CDR2 (germline): MNHNY, SVGAGI (reference sequence). The V gene end was trimmed by 10 bases and the J gene end by 2 bases; junction bases not matched to a gene: 7. This CDR3 has 13 residues. CDR3 DNA sequence: TGTGCCATCCGGACAGGACTAAACTATGGCTACACCTTC. It yields the protein CAIRTGLNYGYTF.

The chain uses TRBV2 and TRBJ2-1, with 7 nucleotides matching TRBD1. Germline V gives CDR1 SNHLY, CDR2 FYNNEI. The trim removed 5 bases at V and 9 bases at J, leaving 7 bases unmatched. The CDR3 is 13 residues long. The CDR3 DNA follows: TGTGCCAGCAGTACCGACAGGGTGGGTGAGCAGTTCTTC. This gives the protein CASSTDRVGEQFF.

The rearrangement uses TRBV11-3 and TRBJ1-3; D not certain. V lost 0 bases, J lost 2 bases, and 5 bases lay in between. The length of the CDR3 is 14 residues. CDR1 and CDR2 (germline): SGHNT, YENEEA. CDR3 nucleotides: TGTGCCAGCAGCTTAGATCATCCTGGAAACACCATATATTTT. Translating it yields CASSLDHPGNTIYF. The whole variable domain, remainder taken from reference TRBV11-3 and TRBJ1-3, is EAGVVQSPRYKIIEKKQPVAFWCNPISGHNTLYWYLQNLGQGPELLIRYENEEAVDDSQLPKDRFSAERLKGVDSTLKIQPAELGDSAVYLCASSLDHPGNTIYFGEGSWLTVV.

This chain joins TRBV10-3 and TRBJ2-7; possibly TRBD1 for D (5 bases). Trimming took 2 bases from V and 0 from J, leaving 11 bases between them. CDR1 is ENHRY, CDR2 SYGVKD, per germline. This CDR3 has 15 residues. As DNA, the CDR3 is TGTGCCATCAGTGAGGACAGATACCCCTCCTACGAGCAGTACTTC. The encoded protein is CAISEDRYPSYEQYF.

V gene TRBV18 combines with J gene TRBJ2-1; no definite D call. The germline V gene encodes CDR1 KGHSH and CDR2 LQKENI. The CDR3 spans 16 residues. Deletions cut 6 bases from V and 4 bases from J, with 19 bases between. The CDR3 sequence is CASSPTTSNLYNEQFF. CDR3 DNA sequence: TGTGCCAGCTCCCCTACGACAAGCAACCTTTACAATGAGCAGTTCTTC.

The CDR3 DNA follows: TGTGCCGAGAGGGGGGACTTGGGGACCGGGGAGCTGTTTTTT. This translates into CAERGDLGTGELFF. The chain is built from TRBV7-2 and TRBJ2-2; TRBD1 or TRBD2 may be the D gene (6 bases each). V shed 11 bases and J shed 5 bases, with 18 bases lying between them. This CDR3 contains 14 residues. Per the germline V gene, CDR1 is SGHTA and CDR2 is FQGNSA.

The V gene is TRBV28, the J gene TRBJ1-6; D is unclear. Germline V CDR1 and CDR2: MDHEN, SYDVKM. Between the trimmed V and J ends, which lost 8 bases and 0 bases, there was a span of 5 bases. CDR3 size: 13 residues. The CDR3 DNA follows: TGTGCCAGCCGGGGCTCCTATAATTCACCCCTCCACTTT. Its protein product is CASRGSYNSPLHF.

The V call is TRBV6-6, the J call TRBJ1-1; no clear D gene. This CDR3 is 15 amino acids long. V lost 0 bases to trimming and J lost 11 bases, with 19 bases between them. Germline values: CDR1 MNHNY, CDR2 SVGAGI (reference sequence). The CDR3, as DNA: TGTGCCAGCAGTTACTCGAGTCAAGGAAAGGCGGAGGCTTTCTTT. This sequence encodes CASSYSSQGKAEAFF.

The rearrangement joins TRBV7-9 to TRBJ2-5, with a possible D match to TRBD2 (6 bases). The closer fit of TRBJ2-7 to the DNA end suggests the J call may be wrong. Germline V gene lookup returns CDR1 SEHNR and CDR2 FQNEAQ (reference sequence). This CDR3 is 12 amino acids long. The CDR3 DNA follows: TGTGCCAGCAGCACGCGGGGCTACGAGCAGTACTTC. It translates to CASSTRGYEQYF.

The CDR3 reads CASSPLAGAKNIQYF. The CDR3 bases are TGTGCCAGCTCACCCTTAGCGGGAGCCAAAAACATTCAGTACTTC. The chain has TRBV18 and TRBJ2-4, with 7 bases that match TRBD2. Germline V gives CDR1 KGHSH, CDR2 LQKENI. The CDR3 is 15 residues long. V was clipped by 3 bases and J by 0 bases; unmatched bases: 2.

The rearrangement links TRBV7-8 to TRBJ2-5; 8 positions match TRBD1. The CDR3 runs 13 residues. CDR1 is SGHVS, CDR2 FQNEAQ, per germline. With 5 bases clipped from V and 5 bases from J, the junction kept 4 bases outside the gene matches. The CDR3 sequence: CASSRDRMETQYF. CDR3 bases: TGTGCCAGCAGCCGGGACAGGATGGAGACCCAGTACTTC.